The T cell receptor beta chain described here comes from a study of T cells in localized non-small cell lung cancer. Study-wide findings and caveats: It remains possible that heterogeneity exists, since only one tumor region was sequenced. Adjacent lung tissue had a median roughly 52 of the top 100 clones found in the tumor. Uninvolved adjacent lung had higher T cell clonality than tumor and all other tissues.

The V gene lost 0 bases and the J gene lost 2 bases, with 10 bases spanning the gap. This CDR3 contains 15 residues. Looked up from germline, CDR1 is ENHRY and CDR2 is SYGVKD. As to this clone: What it binds is not known.

Measured with immunoSEQ multiplex PCR; TCRdb has only the in-frame clones, and not every one. The profile shows roughly 14,000 clones, more than 75% of them singletons. This chain links TRBV10-3 with TRBJ1-1; no clear D. This TCR came from a male donor aged 60 or over with stage II lung adenocarcinoma. Here the sequenced sample was peripheral blood mononuclear cells, taken before any cancer treatment. Here the CDR3 DNA reads TGTGCCATCAGTGAGTCCGCCGACCTTAACACTGAAGCTTTCTTT. Its protein product is CAISESADLNTEAFF.